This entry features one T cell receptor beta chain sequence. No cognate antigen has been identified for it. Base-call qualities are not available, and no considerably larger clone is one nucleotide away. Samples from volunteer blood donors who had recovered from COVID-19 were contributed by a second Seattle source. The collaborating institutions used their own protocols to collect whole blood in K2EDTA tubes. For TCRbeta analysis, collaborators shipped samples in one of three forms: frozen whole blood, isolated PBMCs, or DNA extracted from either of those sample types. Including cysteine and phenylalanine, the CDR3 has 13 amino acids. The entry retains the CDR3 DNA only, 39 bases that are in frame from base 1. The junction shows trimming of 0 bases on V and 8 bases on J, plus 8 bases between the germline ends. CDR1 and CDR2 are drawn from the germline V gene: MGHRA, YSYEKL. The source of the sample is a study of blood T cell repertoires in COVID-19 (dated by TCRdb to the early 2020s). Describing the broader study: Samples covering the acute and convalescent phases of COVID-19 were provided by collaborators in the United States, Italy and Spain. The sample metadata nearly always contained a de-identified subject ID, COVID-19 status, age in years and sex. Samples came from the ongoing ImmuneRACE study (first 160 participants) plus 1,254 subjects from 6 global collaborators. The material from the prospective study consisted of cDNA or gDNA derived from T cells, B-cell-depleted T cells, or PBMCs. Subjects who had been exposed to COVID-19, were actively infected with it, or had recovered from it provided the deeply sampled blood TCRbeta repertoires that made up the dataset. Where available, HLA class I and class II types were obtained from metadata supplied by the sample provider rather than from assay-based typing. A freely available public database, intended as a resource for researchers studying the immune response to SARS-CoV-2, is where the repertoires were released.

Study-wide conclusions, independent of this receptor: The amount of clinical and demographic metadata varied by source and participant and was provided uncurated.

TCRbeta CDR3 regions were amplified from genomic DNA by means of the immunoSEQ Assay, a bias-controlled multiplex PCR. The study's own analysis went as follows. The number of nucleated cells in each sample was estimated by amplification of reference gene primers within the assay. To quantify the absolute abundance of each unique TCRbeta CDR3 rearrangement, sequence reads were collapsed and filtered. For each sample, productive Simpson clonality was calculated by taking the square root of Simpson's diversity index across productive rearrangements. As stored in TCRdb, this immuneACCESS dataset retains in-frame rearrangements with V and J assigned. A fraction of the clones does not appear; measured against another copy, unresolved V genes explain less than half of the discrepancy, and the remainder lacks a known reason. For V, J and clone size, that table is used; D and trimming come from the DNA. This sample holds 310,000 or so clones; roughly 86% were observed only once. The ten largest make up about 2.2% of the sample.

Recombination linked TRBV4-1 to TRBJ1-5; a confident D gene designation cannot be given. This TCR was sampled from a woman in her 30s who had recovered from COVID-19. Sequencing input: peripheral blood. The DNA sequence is TGCGCCAGCAGCCAAGATGGAGTTAAGCCCCAGCATTTT. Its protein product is CASSQDGVKPQHF.